The next 24 T cell receptor beta chains were all read from a single sample in a study of blood T cell repertoires in COVID-19. Clones were sequenced by immunoSEQ multiplex PCR, and TCRdb holds only the in-frame ones, with some missing. The sample comprises approximately 210,000 clones, 80% to 90% of which are singletons, and over 12% rests with the top ten. The sample taken for sequencing was PBMCs or T cells enriched from blood (not recorded which). The source is a woman between 50 and 59 years old with acute COVID-19.

CDR3 nucleotide sequence: TGTGCCAGCAGCTCAACAGGGACAGGGACTGAAGCTTTCTTT. Protein: CASSSTGTGTEAFF. This sequence joins TRBV7-3 and TRBJ1-1, with 9 bases fitting TRBD1. CDR3 length: 14 residues. The trim removed 4 bases at V and 5 bases at J, leaving 5 bases unmatched. CDR1 is SGHTA, CDR2 FQGTGA, per germline.

The rearrangement joins TRBV5-6 to TRBJ2-1; perhaps TRBD1 as D (6 bases). There are 14 residues in the CDR3. The V end was cut by 2 bases, the J end by 4 bases, with 10 bases between. Germline CDR1 reads SGHDT; CDR2 reads YYEEEE. Written as DNA, the CDR3 is TGTGCCAGCAGCTTACCGGGACAATACAATGAGCAGTTCTTC. Protein sequence: CASSLPGQYNEQFF.

Written as DNA, the CDR3 is TGTGCCAGCAGTGAGAAAGGGGGCGCGTATAACACTGAAGCTTTCTTT. It translates to CASSEKGGAYNTEAFF. The V call is TRBV2, the J call TRBJ1-1; 7 nucleotides align to TRBD1. With V trimmed by 3 bases and J by 2 bases, 9 bases remained unmatched. Germline V lookup: CDR1 SNHLY, CDR2 FYNNEI. This CDR3 has 16 amino acids.

The CDR3 DNA follows: TGTGCCAGCAGCTTAGTCCTCGGGTCACCCCTCCACTTT. Translated: CASSLVLGSPLHF. The chain couples TRBV11-2 to TRBJ1-6; D call uncertain. Germline V CDR1 and CDR2: SGHAT, FQNNGV. The CDR3 has 13 residues. Deletions cut 1 base from V and 10 bases from J, with 8 bases between.

This rearrangement joins TRBV7-3 to TRBJ1-5; D unresolved. The V end lost 2 bases, the J end lost 5 bases, and 7 bases lay between the germline ends. The CDR3 spans 13 residues. The germline gives CDR1 SGHTA, CDR2 FQGTGA. CDR3 nucleotides: TGTGCCAGCAGCTTATCGAGGGATCAGCCCCAGCATTTT. Translating it yields CASSLSRDQPQHF.

This rearrangement joins TRBV27 to TRBJ1-6; TRBD1 agrees at 11 bases. The CDR3 contains 17 residues. The V segment lost 5 bases and the J segment 7 bases; nucleotides outside the gene matches: 10. The germline gives CDR1 MNHEY, CDR2 SMNVEV (reference sequence). DNA for the CDR3: TGTGCCAGCAGTCGGCCCGGGACAGGGGGGGTAAATTCACCCCTCCACTTT. Residues: CASSRPGTGGVNSPLHF.

This clone turned up a few times. The chain has TRBV5-1 and TRBJ1-2; TRBD1 matches 7 bases. V was clipped by 2 bases and J by 1 base; unmatched bases: 5. The CDR3 covers 15 residues. Germline-derived CDR1 and CDR2 are SGHRS and YFSETQ. CDR3 sequence: CASSFGTANNYGYTF. The CDR3 DNA sequence: TGCGCCAGCAGCTTCGGGACAGCTAATAACTATGGCTACACCTTC.

V and J are TRBV6-5 and TRBJ1-2; the D is unclear. Germline CDR1 MNHEY, CDR2 SVGAGI. V dropped 6 bases and J dropped 4 bases, with 12 bases sitting between them. This CDR3 has 13 residues. The CDR3 spells CASRLDGVYGYTF. CDR3 DNA: TGTGCCAGCAGACTCGACGGGGTCTATGGCTACACCTTC.

Comment on this clone: Other nucleotide sequences from this sample produce the same CDR3. The chain links TRBV6-5 to TRBJ1-1; the match to TRBD1 covers 11 bases. Per the germline V gene, CDR1 is MNHEY and CDR2 is SVGAGI. The trim removed 2 bases at V and 6 bases at J, leaving 2 bases unmatched. This CDR3 has 14 residues. CDR3 amino acids: CASSYTGQGAEAFF. The CDR3, as DNA: TGTGCCAGCAGTTACACGGGACAGGGGGCTGAAGCTTTCTTT.

The chain recombines TRBV27 with TRBJ1-4, with a weak D call TRBD1 (6 bases). The CDR3 totals 15 residues. CDR1 and CDR2 (germline): MNHEY, SMNVEV (reference sequence). The V gene lost 5 bases and the J gene lost 8 bases, with 18 bases spanning the gap. This CDR3 is CASSPRDKGWEKLFF. The DNA for the CDR3 is TGTGCCAGCAGTCCCCGGGACAAGGGATGGGAAAAACTGTTTTTT.

The rearrangement uses TRBV4-1 and TRBJ2-7; 9 bases align to TRBD2. CDR3 size: 13 residues. Germline V CDR1 and CDR2: MGHRA, YSYEKL. After removal of 1 base from V and 6 bases from J, the junction contained 1 base not matched to a gene. In DNA form, the CDR3 reads TGCGCCAGCAGCCAAGCGCGGGAGGGCGAGCAGTACTTC. Amino acid sequence: CASSQAREGEQYF.

This clone was seen a few times. V and J are TRBV3-1 (or the pseudogene TRBV3-2) and TRBJ1-3; no firm D call. V was shortened by 0 bases and J by 0 bases, with 6 bases between the two germline ends. CDR1 and CDR2 (germline): LGHDT, YNNKEL (reference sequence). This CDR3 contains 15 residues. CDR3: CASSQDSTSGNTIYF. The CDR3 coding sequence is TGTGCCAGCAGCCAAGACAGTACCTCTGGAAACACCATATATTTT.

The chain combines TRBV5-6 with TRBJ2-7; TRBD1 aligns across 7 bases. CDR3 length: 15 residues. In germline, CDR1 is SGHDT, CDR2 YYEEEE. With 4 bases clipped from V and 0 bases from J, the junction kept 7 bases outside the gene matches. CDR3 DNA: TGTGCCAGCAGCCCCGGGACAGTCCCCTCCTACGAGCAGTACTTC. It translates to CASSPGTVPSYEQYF.

The V gene is TRBV7-2, the J gene TRBJ2-6, with a weak D call TRBD1 (6 bases). Per the germline V gene, CDR1 is SGHTA and CDR2 is FQGNSA. V lost 4 bases, J lost 4 bases, and 14 bases lay in between. CDR3 length equals 16 residues. This CDR3 is CASSSRTGTGANVLTF. DNA of the CDR3: TGTGCCAGCAGCTCGAGAACAGGGACCGGGGCCAACGTCCTGACTTTC.

The genes are TRBV28 and TRBJ2-3; 14 nucleotides line up with TRBD2. This CDR3 has 17 amino acids. Trimming at V came to 6 bases and at J to 9 bases, leaving 14 bases not matched to a gene. The germline V gene encodes CDR1 MDHEN and CDR2 SYDVKM. The CDR3 reads CASRLRTSGRPRGTQYF. DNA for the CDR3: TGTGCCAGCAGGCTCCGGACTAGCGGGAGGCCGAGGGGAACGCAGTATTTT.

This clone was observed a handful of times. V usage is TRBV28 and J usage is TRBJ1-2; 7 nucleotides align to TRBD1. The V gene end was trimmed by 2 bases and the J gene end by 4 bases; junction bases not matched to a gene: 4. CDR1 MDHEN and CDR2 SYDVKM come from the germline V gene. The CDR3 runs to 14 residues. CDR3 in amino acids: CASSLDRVGYGYTF. CDR3 in DNA: TGTGCCAGCAGTTTAGACAGGGTTGGCTATGGCTACACCTTC.

This chain joins TRBV30 and TRBJ2-6, with D maybe TRBD1 (5 bases). The CDR3 is 19 residues long. Germline CDR1 GTSNPN, CDR2 SVGIG (reference sequence). Between the trimmed V and J ends, which lost 1 base and 0 bases, there was a span of 19 bases. The CDR3: CAWSGIGQGRASGANVLTF. The DNA for the CDR3 is TGTGCCTGGAGTGGTATCGGGCAGGGAAGGGCCTCTGGGGCCAACGTCCTGACTTTC.

The chain has TRBV28 and TRBJ1-2; D is uncertain. V gave up 2 bases and J gave up 4 bases, with 8 bases separating them. The CDR3 is 13 residues long. Germline V gives CDR1 MDHEN, CDR2 SYDVKM. The CDR3 nucleotides read TGTGCCAGCAGTTTAGGCCGAAGCTATGGCTACACCTTC. Its protein is CASSLGRSYGYTF.

CDR3 loop: CAIMTQYNEQFF. In DNA, the CDR3 is TGTGCCATTATGACACAGTACAATGAGCAGTTCTTC. The chain links TRBV28 to TRBJ2-1; D call uncertain. Germline CDR1 is MDHEN and CDR2 is SYDVKM. CDR3 size: 12 residues. Trimming removed 10 bases at V and 4 bases at J, with 11 bases between. Looking up the rest from reference TRBV28 and TRBJ2-1 gives the full variable domain: DVKVTQSSRYLVKRTGEKVFLECVQDMDHENMFWYRQDPGLGLRLIYFSYDVKMKEKGDIPEGYSVSREKKERFSLILESASTNQTSMYLCAIMTQYNEQFFGPGTRLTVL.

The V gene is TRBV28, the J gene TRBJ2-4; maybe TRBD1 (5 bases). V lost 1 base to trimming and J lost 7 bases, with 11 bases between them. CDR1 and CDR2 from the germline V gene are MDHEN and SYDVKM. The CDR3 extends over 14 amino acids. CDR3 loop: CASSLSARVNIQYF. The DNA of the CDR3 is TGTGCCAGCAGTTTATCGGCCAGGGTGAACATTCAGTACTTC.

This chain joins TRBV6-5 and TRBJ1-1, with 8 bases matching TRBD1. The J segment lost 4 bases and the V segment lost 0 bases, leaving 7 bases of the junction unmatched. CDR3 length: 16 amino acids. Germline values: CDR1 MNHEY, CDR2 SVGAGI. The CDR3 reads CASSYSTSTGGTEAFF. CDR3 nucleotides: TGTGCCAGCAGTTACTCAACCTCAACAGGGGGCACTGAAGCTTTCTTT.

The genes are TRBV27 and TRBJ1-5, with 9 positions matching TRBD1. Trimming removed 6 bases from V and 7 bases from J; junction bases left unmatched: 10. The V gene's germline CDR1 is MNHEY and CDR2 SMNVEV (reference sequence). This CDR3 is built from 15 residues. The CDR3 is CASSPTGGLRQPQHF. The CDR3 nucleotides are TGTGCCAGCAGCCCAACAGGGGGCTTGAGGCAGCCCCAGCATTTT.

The rearrangement links TRBV28 to TRBJ1-3; perhaps TRBD1 as D (5 bases). The CDR3 consists of 13 residues. V shed 7 bases and J shed 4 bases, with 11 bases lying between them. Looked up from germline, CDR1 is MDHEN and CDR2 is SYDVKM. In nucleotides, the CDR3 is TGTGCCAGCACACGGGGGTGGGGAAACACCATATATTTT. It specifies CASTRGWGNTIYF.

The chain recombines TRBV9 with TRBJ2-1; D remains ambiguous. Germline assignment: CDR1 SGDLS and CDR2 YYNGEE. The CDR3 contains 16 residues. V lost 4 bases, J lost 0 bases, and 14 bases lay in between. CDR3 loop: CASSPPLPSSYNEQFF. CDR3 coding DNA: TGTGCCAGCAGCCCTCCTCTTCCGAGCTCCTACAATGAGCAGTTCTTC.